This TCR beta chain was found in a study of blood T cell repertoires in COVID-19. TCRdb's copy holds only in-frame clones and misses some; the assay was immunoSEQ multiplex PCR. The data contain roughly 73,000 clones, around 78% of them singletons. This CDR3 region has 14 residues. Trimming shortened V by 3 bases and J by 6 bases, and 14 bases separated the two germline ends. The V gene's germline CDR1 is SEHNR and CDR2 FQNEAQ (reference sequence). The sample consisted of peripheral blood. The TCR originated in a human donor in a cohort sampled during active COVID-19. J is TRBJ1-1 and V is TRBV7-9; TRBD1 might be the D (6 bases). Written as DNA, the CDR3 is TGTGCCAGCAGCTTGGGCAGGGGCTCTCCTGAAGCTTTCTTT. Amino acids: CASSLGRGSPEAFF.